This TCR beta chain was profiled in a study of Ad26.COV2.S vaccination and SARS-CoV-2 variants. CDR3 length equals 14 residues. As to this clone: Its antigen is unidentified.

Profiling relied on immunoSEQ multiplex PCR, and the TCRdb table lists in-frame clones only, not all of them. The data show roughly 300,000 clones, 86% seen once. Study conclusions and caveats: Breadth, reportedly substantial, characterized the spike-specific CD8+ and CD4+ T cell responses after vaccination.

As for treatment: approximately 18 received Ad26.COV2.S at low or high dose, single or two shots; roughly 5 received placebo; per-sample allocation not given. Material that was analyzed had been drawn on day 63 after the first vaccine or placebo injection. A Boston adult aged 18-55 years was the donor. The rearrangement joins TRBV12-1 to TRBJ2-1. TRBV12-1 is a pseudogene. This sample comprised peripheral blood, obtained in a trial of Ad26.COV2.S vaccine versus placebo. The source is a person between 18 and 65 years old who received the Ad26.COV2.S COVID-19 vaccine or a placebo. The CDR3 here is CASSLKSSYNEQFF. The CDR3 coding sequence is TGTGCCAGCAGCCTCAAAAGCTCCTACAATGAGCAGTTCTTC.